This T cell receptor (beta chain) was observed in a study of blood T cell repertoires in COVID-19. Using immunoSEQ multiplex PCR, the repertoire was profiled, and TCRdb retains in-frame clones only, with some absent. The sample lists about 140,000 clones; nearly 80% were seen once. The source is a woman between 45 and 60 years old who had recovered from COVID-19. Sequenced: PBMCs or T cells enriched from blood (not recorded which).

For the CDR3, the DNA is TGTGCCAGCAGAACGACTAGCGGCAATCCCCCGTTCTTC. It encodes CASRTTSGNPPFF. The gene calls are TRBV6-5 and TRBJ2-1, with 9 nucleotides matching TRBD2. Losses at the gene ends were 6 bases for V and 15 bases for J; bases not matched to a gene: 12. The CDR3 spans 13 residues. CDR1 is MNHEY and CDR2 is SVGAGI in the germline V gene.